These 31 T cell receptor beta chains came from one sample sequenced in a study of blood T cell repertoires in COVID-19. Clones were sequenced by immunoSEQ multiplex PCR, and TCRdb holds only the in-frame ones, with some missing. Here the sample spans some 160,000 clones, about 86% being singletons. Material for sequencing was peripheral blood. The receptor set was obtained from a man aged 65 to 85 with active or convalescent COVID-19.

The chain couples TRBV18 to TRBJ2-5; TRBD2 is a possible D gene (5 bases). The CDR3 sequence is 15 residues long. Germline CDR1 reads KGHSH; CDR2 reads LQKENI. V lost 0 bases and J lost 5, with 13 bases in between. Here the CDR3 reads CASSPPPGIGETQYF. The CDR3 bases are TGTGCCAGCTCACCACCGCCGGGGATTGGGGAGACCCAGTACTTC.

The chain uses TRBV19 and TRBJ1-4; 8 bases line up with TRBD1. V lost 5 bases, J lost 7 bases, and 12 bases stayed unmatched. The CDR3 is 16 amino acids. Germline assignment: CDR1 LNHDA and CDR2 SQIVND (reference sequence). The CDR3 coding sequence is TGTGCCAGTAGTGTCTTCTCAGGGGGCGGAAGTGAAAAACTGTTTTTT. It encodes CASSVFSGGGSEKLFF. Supplemented by reference TRBV19 and TRBJ1-4, the full variable domain reads DGGITQSPKYLFRKEGQNVTLSCEQNLNHDAMYWYRQDPGQGLRLIYYSQIVNDFQKGDIAEGYSVSREKKESFPLTVTSAQKNPTAFYLCASSVFSGGGSEKLFFGSGTQLSVL.

This chain connects TRBV24-1 to TRBJ2-5; the match to TRBD1 covers 8 bases. The CDR3 is made up of 17 amino acids. Germline-derived CDR1 and CDR2 are KGHDR and SFDVKD. V was pared by 8 bases and J by 5 bases, with 18 bases of the junction left unmatched. The CDR3 nucleotides are TGTGCCACCAATCATCCCCCTGTCAGGGGGCTCGGGGAGACCCAGTACTTC. It specifies CATNHPPVRGLGETQYF.

The V and J genes are TRBV7-2 and TRBJ1-6; D is perhaps TRBD1 (6 bases). V lost 3 bases, J lost 7 bases, and 16 bases lay in between. Germline V CDR1 and CDR2: SGHTA, FQGNSA. The CDR3 contains 16 residues. The CDR3 loop reads CASSLPTGLLNSPLHF. The DNA for the CDR3 is TGTGCCAGCAGCTTGCCGACAGGCCTCCTGAATTCACCCCTCCACTTT.

The table lists this clone with a few counts. The J gene is TRBJ1-5, the V gene TRBV4-1; D remains ambiguous. V was clipped by 4 bases and J by 2 bases, with 12 bases between them. The CDR3 spans 15 residues. Germline values: CDR1 MGHRA, CDR2 YSYEKL. DNA for the CDR3: TGCGCCAGCAGCCTATCGGGGATCGGCAATCAGCCCCAGCATTTT. As protein: CASSLSGIGNQPQHF.

The chain has TRBV27 and TRBJ2-6; 7 nucleotides agree with TRBD1. CDR1 MNHEY and CDR2 SMNVEV come from the germline V gene (reference sequence). This CDR3 has 18 amino acids. V shed 5 bases and J 0 bases; nucleotides not matched to a gene: 10. The CDR3 here is CASSQPGQILSGANVLTF. The DNA for the CDR3 is TGTGCCAGCAGTCAGCCGGGACAGATCCTCTCTGGGGCCAACGTCCTGACTTTC.

For this clone: Within the sample, other DNA sequences also encode this same CDR3. V gene TRBV15 combines with J gene TRBJ2-2, with D possibly matching TRBD1 (5 bases). CDR1 is LNHNV and CDR2 is YYDKDF in the germline V gene (reference sequence). This CDR3 region has 15 residues. Trimming cost V 1 base and J 1 base, with 7 bases left between them. The CDR3 DNA follows: TGTGCCACCAGCAGAGGACAGTTGAACACCGGGGAGCTGTTTTTT. It yields the protein CATSRGQLNTGELFF.

The CDR3 sequence: CASNSHSNQPQHF. The CDR3 DNA is TGTGCCAGTAACTCCCATAGCAATCAGCCCCAGCATTTT. This sequence joins TRBV2 and TRBJ1-5; the D is unclear. This CDR3 region has 13 residues. Germline assignment: CDR1 SNHLY and CDR2 FYNNEI. Trimming removed 9 bases at V and 0 bases at J, with 9 bases between.

V usage is TRBV7-2 and J usage is TRBJ1-1; 10 nucleotides line up with TRBD1. This CDR3 comprises 19 residues. Trimming at V came to 1 base and at J to 0 bases, leaving 11 bases not matched to a gene. Germline CDR1 and CDR2: SGHTA and FQGNSA. Written as DNA, the CDR3 is TGTGCCAGCAGCTTAGACCCCCGACAGGGGGCGGGGATGAACACTGAAGCTTTCTTT. Its translation: CASSLDPRQGAGMNTEAFF.

The chain recombines TRBV11-3 with TRBJ1-1; D is undetermined. The CDR3 has 15 amino acids. The germline gives CDR1 SGHNT, CDR2 YENEEA. Trimming removed 0 bases from V and 4 bases from J, with 12 bases in between. DNA of the CDR3: TGTGCCAGCAGCTTAGATGGCGGGAGAAGCACTGAAGCTTTCTTT. Its translation is CASSLDGGRSTEAFF.

The chain recombines TRBV4-3 with TRBJ2-7, with 7 bases matching TRBD1. V was clipped by 0 bases and J by 4 bases; unmatched bases: 6. Germline assignment: CDR1 LGHNA and CDR2 YSLEER. CDR3 length equals 15 residues. In nucleotides, the CDR3 is TGCGCCAGCAGCCAAGATCGACAGGGTCAGTACGAGCAGTACTTC. This sequence encodes CASSQDRQGQYEQYF.

The chain has TRBV10-3 and TRBJ2-1; 10 nucleotides line up with TRBD2. The V gene end was trimmed by 4 bases and the J gene end by 8 bases; junction bases not matched to a gene: 8. Germline CDR1 ENHRY, CDR2 SYGVKD. The CDR3 length is 15 residues. DNA of the CDR3: TGTGCCATCAGTGTTCGAGCGGGAGGGCCCGATGAGCAGTTCTTC. Protein product: CAISVRAGGPDEQFF.

Here the CDR3 reads CASSYRTSGSRETQYF. DNA for the CDR3: TGTGCCAGCAGTTACCGGACTAGCGGAAGTAGGGAGACCCAGTACTTC. This rearrangement joins TRBV6-5 to TRBJ2-5, with TRBD2 matching 10 bases. This CDR3 contains 16 residues. Germline V gene sequence: CDR1 MNHEY, CDR2 SVGAGI. The V and J ends lost 2 bases and 5 bases, in that order; junction bases with no gene match: 8.

The V gene is TRBV7-8, the J gene TRBJ2-7; 11 bases agree with TRBD2. Germline assignment: CDR1 SGHVS and CDR2 FQNEAQ. V was pared by 5 bases and J by 7 bases, with 22 bases of the junction left unmatched. The CDR3 has 19 amino acids. Here the CDR3 reads CASSPTLAGGPRGLGEQYF. The CDR3 region has the DNA TGTGCCAGCAGCCCAACGTTAGCGGGAGGGCCTCGGGGGCTAGGGGAGCAGTACTTC.

The V gene is TRBV9, the J gene TRBJ1-2; 7 bases match TRBD1. Germline values: CDR1 SGDLS, CDR2 YYNGEE. J lost 8 bases, V lost 3 bases, and 10 bases had no gene match. This CDR3 has 14 residues. CDR3 sequence (DNA): TGTGCCAGCAGCGCCAGCAGACAGGGCCTGGGCTACACCTTC. Amino acids: CASSASRQGLGYTF.

V usage is TRBV28 and J usage is TRBJ2-3; tentative D call: TRBD1 (6 bases). Germline-derived CDR1 and CDR2 are MDHEN and SYDVKM. Trimming stripped 6 bases from V and 7 bases from J, with 17 bases between. This CDR3 is built from 14 residues. CDR3 in DNA: TGTGCCAGCAGACCTACGACAGGAAAGTATACGCAGTATTTT. Amino acids: CASRPTTGKYTQYF.

This clone has a handful of counts. The chain is built from TRBV30 and TRBJ2-7, with 7 positions matching TRBD2. V was pared by 3 bases and J by 6 bases, with 14 bases of the junction left unmatched. Germline V lookup: CDR1 GTSNPN, CDR2 SVGIG (reference sequence). CDR3 length: 15 residues. The CDR3 region has the DNA TGTGCCTGGAGGGACGCTGGGGGGGGTTCGCGCGAGCAGTACTTC. Translating gives CAWRDAGGGSREQYF.

V and J are TRBV7-3 and TRBJ2-3; D gene uncertain. The CDR3 covers 13 residues. Trimming left V 2 bases short and J 0 bases short, with 3 bases between. CDR1 is SGHTA and CDR2 is FQGTGA in the germline V gene. The CDR3 DNA reads as TGTGCCAGCAGCTTATATAGCACAGATACGCAGTATTTT. This codes for CASSLYSTDTQYF.

This chain joins TRBV30 and TRBJ2-3, with D perhaps TRBD1 (6 bases). The germline gives CDR1 GTSNPN, CDR2 SVGIG (reference sequence). V lost 0 bases and J lost 5, with 12 bases in between. The CDR3 contains 14 residues. In nucleotides, the CDR3 is TGTGCCTGGAGTGTAAGGACAGTGATAGATACGCAGTATTTT. Translation: CAWSVRTVIDTQYF.

The CDR3 bases are TGCGCCAGCAGCCAAAGGGGACAGGGGGCGGGAGACACTGAAGCTTTCTTT. This encodes CASSQRGQGAGDTEAFF. The chain couples TRBV4-1 to TRBJ1-1; TRBD1 matches 12 bases. The trim removed 2 bases at V and 3 bases at J, leaving 7 bases unmatched. The CDR3 extends over 17 amino acids. In germline, CDR1 is MGHRA, CDR2 YSYEKL.

The V gene is TRBV5-1, the J gene TRBJ1-2; 7 bases map to TRBD1. The CDR3 sequence is 13 residues long. The germline gives CDR1 SGHRS, CDR2 YFSETQ. Trimming at V came to 2 bases and at J to 10 bases, leaving 8 bases not matched to a gene. CDR3 sequence reads: CASSLNTGEAYTF. CDR3 nucleotides: TGCGCCAGCAGCTTAAATACAGGGGAAGCCTACACCTTC.

The chain combines TRBV18 with TRBJ1-4; 7 bases fit TRBD1. The V segment lost 4 bases and the J segment 5 bases; nucleotides outside the gene matches: 7. From germline, CDR1 is KGHSH and CDR2 LQKENI. The CDR3 is 15 residues long. In nucleotides, the CDR3 is TGTGCCAGCTCACTCGGACAGGTTCCCAATGAAAAACTGTTTTTT. Amino acid sequence: CASSLGQVPNEKLFF.

The chain has TRBV15 and TRBJ1-4, with D perhaps matching TRBD1 (5 bases). Germline V CDR1 and CDR2: LNHNV, YYDKDF (reference sequence). The length of the CDR3 is 14 residues. Between the trimmed V and J ends, which lost 3 bases and 8 bases, there was a span of 13 bases. CDR3 residues: CATSSRGVWEKLFF. For the CDR3, the DNA is TGTGCCACCAGCAGTAGGGGCGTATGGGAAAAACTGTTTTTT.

This rearrangement joins TRBV12-5 to TRBJ1-2, with 7 bases aligning to TRBD1. J was trimmed by 1 base and V by 1 base; bases with no gene match: 3. The CDR3 runs to 15 residues. The germline V gene has CDR1 LGHNT and CDR2 FRNRAP. The CDR3 bases are TGTGCTAGTGGTTTGGGACAGGGCCTTAACTATGGCTACACCTTC. It specifies CASGLGQGLNYGYTF.

The chain has TRBV9 and TRBJ2-3; 9 bases align to TRBD2. Germline V CDR1 and CDR2: SGDLS, YYNGEE. This CDR3 region has 16 residues. Trimming removed 0 bases from V and 2 bases from J; junction bases left unmatched: 4. The CDR3 DNA sequence: TGTGCCAGCAGCGTAGGGGTAGCGGGAGCCACAGATACGCAGTATTTT. Amino acids: CASSVGVAGATDTQYF.

This sequence joins TRBV20-1 and TRBJ2-7; 7 positions match TRBD1. This CDR3 has 15 residues. Trimming removed 3 bases from V and 3 bases from J; junction bases left unmatched: 11. The V gene's germline CDR1 is DFQATT and CDR2 SNEGSKA (reference sequence). The CDR3 here is CSASRGGTANYEQYF. Written as DNA, the CDR3 is TGCAGTGCTAGTAGGGGTGGGACAGCTAACTACGAGCAGTACTTC.

The chain couples TRBV11-2 to TRBJ1-6, with 9 bases identical to TRBD1. The CDR3 has 15 residues. After removal of 5 bases from V and 7 bases from J, the junction contained 6 bases not matched to a gene. Per germline, CDR1 SGHAT and CDR2 FQNNGV. CDR3 nucleotide sequence: TGTGCCAGCAGCCCTTGGGGACAGGGAAATTCACCCCTCCACTTT. Encoded protein: CASSPWGQGNSPLHF. Looking up the rest from reference TRBV11-2 and TRBJ1-6 gives the full variable domain: EAGVAQSPRYKIIEKRQSVAFWCNPISGHATLYWYQQILGQGPKLLIQFQNNGVVDDSQLPKDRFSAERLKGVDSTLKIQPAKLEDSAVYLCASSPWGQGNSPLHFGNGTRLTVT.

This chain links TRBV6-5 with TRBJ2-7; D might be TRBD2 (5 bases). There are 14 residues in the CDR3. CDR1 is MNHEY, CDR2 SVGAGI, per germline. Trimming removed 7 bases at V and 2 bases at J, with 15 bases between. CDR3 DNA sequence: TGTGCCAGCATTCCGGGATTAGTCCCCTACGAGCAGTACTTC. Its translation: CASIPGLVPYEQYF.

The genes are TRBV30 and TRBJ2-2, with a possible D match to TRBD2 (6 bases). This CDR3 has 16 amino acids. Trimming shortened V by 3 bases and J by 5 bases, and 19 bases separated the two germline ends. Per the germline V gene, CDR1 is GTSNPN and CDR2 is SVGIG (reference sequence). The DNA for the CDR3 is TGTGCCTGGAGCCCCGAGGAGGGAGTAAGGACCGGGGAGCTGTTTTTT. Protein product: CAWSPEEGVRTGELFF.

In its sample, this clone was seen once. This chain uses TRBV4-1 with TRBJ1-6, with 7 bases matching TRBD1. V lost 3 bases and J lost 7; bases outside the gene matches: 12. The CDR3 extends over 17 amino acids. CDR1 and CDR2 (germline): MGHRA, YSYEKL. Here the CDR3 reads CASSQGVQGVKNSPLHF. In DNA form, the CDR3 reads TGCGCCAGCAGCCAGGGGGTCCAGGGGGTGAAAAATTCACCCCTCCACTTT.

By sample share, this clone is medium-sized (0.01 to 0.1%). The chain has TRBV25-1 and TRBJ2-7; 10 bases are a match to TRBD1. Trimming at V came to 5 bases and at J to 4 bases, leaving 5 bases not matched to a gene. From germline, CDR1 is MGHDK and CDR2 SYGVNS. This CDR3 comprises 14 residues. In DNA form, the CDR3 reads TGTGCCAGCAGTCCGACAGGGGGCAGGTACGAGCAGTACTTC. Translation: CASSPTGGRYEQYF.